The clone carrying this TCR beta chain was picked up many times. Its target is unknown. RNA transcripts served as the template for amplifying TCR beta CDR3 regions. Carried out on the TCR CDR3, a first-round RT-PCR used the HTBI primer set. A single record per CDR3 protein comes from TCRdb applying MiXCR to the multiplex PCR reads. Among a few hundred thousand distinct CDR3 sequences listed, 25% were seen once. This sample is part of a study of T cells in Graves' hyperthyroidism and ophthalmopathy. Germline V gene data show CDR1 as SGHVS and CDR2 as FQNEAQ. The CDR3 is 14 amino acids. V shed 1 base and J shed 2 bases, with 9 bases lying between them. Findings of the study overall: Blood also showed most of the thyroid clonotypes that were expanded above 0.001. Ophthalmopathy stood apart from stable hyperthyroidism in a 13 V-J model.

Patients showing uncontrolled infection, other autoimmune disease, pregnancy or lactation were ineligible. Fresh peripheral blood, 7.5 to 10 ml of it, supplied the PBMCs. This chain connects TRBV7-8 to TRBJ2-7, with unresolved D. The sample taken for sequencing was blood. This clonotype was sampled from a man aged 50 to 59 with Graves' hyperthyroidism. The CDR3: CASSLEPVPYEQYF. CDR3 in DNA: TGTGCCAGCAGCTTAGAACCGGTTCCCTACGAGCAGTACTTC.